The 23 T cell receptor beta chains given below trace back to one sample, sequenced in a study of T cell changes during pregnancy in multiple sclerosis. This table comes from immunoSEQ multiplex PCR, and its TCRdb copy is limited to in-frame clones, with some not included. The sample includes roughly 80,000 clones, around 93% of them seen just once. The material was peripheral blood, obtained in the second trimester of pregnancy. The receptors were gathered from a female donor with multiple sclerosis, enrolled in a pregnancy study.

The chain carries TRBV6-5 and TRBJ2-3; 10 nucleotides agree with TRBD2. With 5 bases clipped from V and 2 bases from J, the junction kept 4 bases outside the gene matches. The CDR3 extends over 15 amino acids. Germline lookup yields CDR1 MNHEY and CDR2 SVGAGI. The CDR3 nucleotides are TGTGCCAGCAGTCCCACTAGCGGGGACACAGATACGCAGTATTTT. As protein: CASSPTSGDTDTQYF.

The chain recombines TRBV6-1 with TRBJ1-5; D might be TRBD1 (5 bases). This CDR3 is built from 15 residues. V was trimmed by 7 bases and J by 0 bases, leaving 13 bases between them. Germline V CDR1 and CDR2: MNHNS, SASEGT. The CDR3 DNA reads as TGTGCCAGCACCAACCGGGGGGTTAGCAATCAGCCCCAGCATTTT. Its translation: CASTNRGVSNQPQHF.

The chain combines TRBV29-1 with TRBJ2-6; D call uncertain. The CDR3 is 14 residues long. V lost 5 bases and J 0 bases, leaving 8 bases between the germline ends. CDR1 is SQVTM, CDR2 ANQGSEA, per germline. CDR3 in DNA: TGCAGCGTTAAAGCGAGCTCTGGGGCCAACGTCCTGACTTTC. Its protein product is CSVKASSGANVLTF.

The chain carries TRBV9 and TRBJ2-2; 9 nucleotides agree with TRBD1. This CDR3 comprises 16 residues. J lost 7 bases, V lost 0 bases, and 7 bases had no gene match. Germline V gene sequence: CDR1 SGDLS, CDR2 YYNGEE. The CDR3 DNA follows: TGTGCCAGCAGCGTAGGAGGGACAGGGATACACGGGGAGCTGTTTTTT. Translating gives CASSVGGTGIHGELFF.

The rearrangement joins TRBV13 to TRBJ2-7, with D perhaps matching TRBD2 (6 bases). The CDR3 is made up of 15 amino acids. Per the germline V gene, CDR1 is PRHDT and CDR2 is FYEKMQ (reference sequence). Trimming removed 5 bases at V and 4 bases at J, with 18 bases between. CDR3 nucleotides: TGTGCCAGCAGCATCTCCGGGACTTGGACTTACGAGCAGTACTTC. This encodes CASSISGTWTYEQYF.

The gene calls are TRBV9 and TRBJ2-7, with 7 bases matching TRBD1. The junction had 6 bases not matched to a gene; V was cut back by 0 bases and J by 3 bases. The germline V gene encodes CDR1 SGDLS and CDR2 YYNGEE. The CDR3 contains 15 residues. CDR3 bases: TGTGCCAGCAGCGTAGAGGGGGACAGACTCTACGAGCAGTACTTC. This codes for CASSVEGDRLYEQYF.

CDR3 sequence reads: CASSGRKEYGYTF. CDR3 bases: TGTGCCAGCAGCGGCCGGAAGGAGTATGGCTACACCTTC. The chain has TRBV5-8 and TRBJ1-2, with unresolved D. The CDR3 sequence is 13 residues long. The V and J ends lost 4 bases and 5 bases respectively, with 12 bases between them. Germline V gene data show CDR1 as SGHTS and CDR2 as YDEGEE.

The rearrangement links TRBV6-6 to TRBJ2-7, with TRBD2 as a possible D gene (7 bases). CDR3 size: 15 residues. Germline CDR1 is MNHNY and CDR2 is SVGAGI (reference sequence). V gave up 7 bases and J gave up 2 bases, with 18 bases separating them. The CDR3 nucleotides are TGTGCCAGCACTGAAAGTGGGGGGGCCGCCTACGAGCAGTACTTC. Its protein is CASTESGGAAYEQYF.

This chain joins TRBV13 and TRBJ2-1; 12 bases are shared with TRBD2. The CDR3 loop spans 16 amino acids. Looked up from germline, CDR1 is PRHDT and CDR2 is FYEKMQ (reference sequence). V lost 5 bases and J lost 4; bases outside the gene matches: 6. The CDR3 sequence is CASSPTSGGGYNEQFF. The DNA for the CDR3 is TGTGCCAGCAGCCCGACTAGCGGGGGCGGTTACAATGAGCAGTTCTTC.

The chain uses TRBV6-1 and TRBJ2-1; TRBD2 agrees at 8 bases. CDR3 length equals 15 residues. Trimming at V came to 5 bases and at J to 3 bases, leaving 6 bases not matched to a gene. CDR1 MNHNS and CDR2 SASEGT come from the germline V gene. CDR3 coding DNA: TGTGCCAGCAGTTTCGGACTAGCAGTCTACAATGAGCAGTTCTTC. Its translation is CASSFGLAVYNEQFF.

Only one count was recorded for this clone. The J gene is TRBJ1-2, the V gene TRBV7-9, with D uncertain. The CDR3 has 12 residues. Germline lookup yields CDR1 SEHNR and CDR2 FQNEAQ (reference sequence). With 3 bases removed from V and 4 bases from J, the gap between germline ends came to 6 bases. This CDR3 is CASSFSGYGYTF. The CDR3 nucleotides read TGTGCCAGCAGCTTCTCAGGCTATGGCTACACCTTC.

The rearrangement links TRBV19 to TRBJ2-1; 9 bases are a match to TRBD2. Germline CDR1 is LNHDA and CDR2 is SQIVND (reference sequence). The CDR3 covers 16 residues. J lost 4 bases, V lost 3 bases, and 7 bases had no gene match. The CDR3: CASSITLLAGYNEQFF. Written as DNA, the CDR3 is TGTGCCAGTAGTATTACCCTCCTAGCGGGGTACAATGAGCAGTTCTTC.

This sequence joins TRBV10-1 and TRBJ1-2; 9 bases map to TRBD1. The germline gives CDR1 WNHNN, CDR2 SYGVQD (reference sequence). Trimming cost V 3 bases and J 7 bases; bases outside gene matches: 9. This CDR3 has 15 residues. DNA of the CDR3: TGCGCCAGCAGTGATTCGATCGGGACAGGGATTGGCTACACCTTC. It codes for CASSDSIGTGIGYTF.

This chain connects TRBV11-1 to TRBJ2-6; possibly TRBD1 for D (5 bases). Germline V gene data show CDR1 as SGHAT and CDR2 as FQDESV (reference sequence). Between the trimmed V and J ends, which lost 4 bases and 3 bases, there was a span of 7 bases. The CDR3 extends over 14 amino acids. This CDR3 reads CASSSRVGANVLTF. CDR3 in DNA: TGTGCCAGCAGCTCCAGGGTTGGGGCCAACGTCCTGACTTTC.

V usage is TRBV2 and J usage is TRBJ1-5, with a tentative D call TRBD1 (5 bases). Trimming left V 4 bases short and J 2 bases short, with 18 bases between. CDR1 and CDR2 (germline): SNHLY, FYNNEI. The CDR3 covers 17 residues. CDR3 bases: TGTGCCAGCAGTGGGTCAGGGATGGGGCTCGGCAATCAGCCCCAGCATTTT. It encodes CASSGSGMGLGNQPQHF.

CDR3 amino acids: CASSVTGGLNTGELFF. DNA for the CDR3: TGTGCCAGCAGCGTCACAGGGGGCCTGAACACCGGGGAGCTGTTTTTT. The gene calls are TRBV7-6 and TRBJ2-2, with 9 bases aligning to TRBD1. CDR1 and CDR2 (germline): SGHVS, FNYEAQ. The CDR3 length is 16 residues. V shed 5 bases and J 1 base; nucleotides not matched to a gene: 5.

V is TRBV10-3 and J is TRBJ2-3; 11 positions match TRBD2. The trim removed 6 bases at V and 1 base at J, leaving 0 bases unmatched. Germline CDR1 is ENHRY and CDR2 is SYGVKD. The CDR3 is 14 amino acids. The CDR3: CAIRGLAGTDTQYF. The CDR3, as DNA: TGTGCCATCAGGGGACTAGCGGGCACAGATACGCAGTATTTT.

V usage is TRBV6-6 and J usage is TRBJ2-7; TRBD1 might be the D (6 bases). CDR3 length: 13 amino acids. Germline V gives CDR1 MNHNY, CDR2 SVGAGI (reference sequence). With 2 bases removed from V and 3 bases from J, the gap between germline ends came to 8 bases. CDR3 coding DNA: TGTGCCAGCAGTTACGGGACAATCTACGAGCAGTACTTC. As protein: CASSYGTIYEQYF.

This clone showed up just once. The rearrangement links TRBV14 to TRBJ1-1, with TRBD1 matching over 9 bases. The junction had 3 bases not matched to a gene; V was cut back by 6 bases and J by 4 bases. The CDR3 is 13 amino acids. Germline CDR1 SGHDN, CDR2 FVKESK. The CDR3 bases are TGTGCCAGCAGACGACAGGGGGTCACTGAAGCTTTCTTT. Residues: CASRRQGVTEAFF. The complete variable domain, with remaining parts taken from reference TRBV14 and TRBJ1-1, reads EAGVTQFPSHSVIEKGQTVTLRCDPISGHDNLYWYRRVMGKEIKFLLHFVKESKQDESGMPNNRFLAERTGGTYSTLKVQPAELEDSGVYFCASRRQGVTEAFFGQGTRLTVV.

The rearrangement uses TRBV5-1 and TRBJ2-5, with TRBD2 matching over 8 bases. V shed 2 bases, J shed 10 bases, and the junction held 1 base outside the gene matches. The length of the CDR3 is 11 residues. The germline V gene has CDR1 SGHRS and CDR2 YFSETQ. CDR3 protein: CASSLAGDQYF. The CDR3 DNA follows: TGCGCCAGCAGCTTAGCGGGAGACCAGTACTTC.

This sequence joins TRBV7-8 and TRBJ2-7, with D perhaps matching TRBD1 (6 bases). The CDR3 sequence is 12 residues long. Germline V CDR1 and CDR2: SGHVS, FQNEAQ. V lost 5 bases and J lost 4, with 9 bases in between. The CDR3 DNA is TGTGCCAGCAGCCGGCAGGGGTACGAGCAGTACTTC. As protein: CASSRQGYEQYF.

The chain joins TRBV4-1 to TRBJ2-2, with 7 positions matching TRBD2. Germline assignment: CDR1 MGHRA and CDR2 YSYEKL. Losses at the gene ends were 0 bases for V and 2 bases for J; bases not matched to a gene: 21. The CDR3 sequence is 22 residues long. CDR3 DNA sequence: TGCGCCAGCAGCCAAGATCTTGAGTCGGGGGGTCCTGTTATCCGAAACACCGGGGAGCTGTTTTTT. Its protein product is CASSQDLESGGPVIRNTGELFF.

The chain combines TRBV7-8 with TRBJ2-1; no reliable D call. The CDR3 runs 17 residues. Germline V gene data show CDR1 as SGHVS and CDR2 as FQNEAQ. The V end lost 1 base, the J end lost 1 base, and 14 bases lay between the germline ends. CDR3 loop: CASSLVVTDESYNEQFF. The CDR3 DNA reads TGTGCCAGCAGCTTAGTTGTAACAGACGAATCCTACAATGAGCAGTTCTTC.